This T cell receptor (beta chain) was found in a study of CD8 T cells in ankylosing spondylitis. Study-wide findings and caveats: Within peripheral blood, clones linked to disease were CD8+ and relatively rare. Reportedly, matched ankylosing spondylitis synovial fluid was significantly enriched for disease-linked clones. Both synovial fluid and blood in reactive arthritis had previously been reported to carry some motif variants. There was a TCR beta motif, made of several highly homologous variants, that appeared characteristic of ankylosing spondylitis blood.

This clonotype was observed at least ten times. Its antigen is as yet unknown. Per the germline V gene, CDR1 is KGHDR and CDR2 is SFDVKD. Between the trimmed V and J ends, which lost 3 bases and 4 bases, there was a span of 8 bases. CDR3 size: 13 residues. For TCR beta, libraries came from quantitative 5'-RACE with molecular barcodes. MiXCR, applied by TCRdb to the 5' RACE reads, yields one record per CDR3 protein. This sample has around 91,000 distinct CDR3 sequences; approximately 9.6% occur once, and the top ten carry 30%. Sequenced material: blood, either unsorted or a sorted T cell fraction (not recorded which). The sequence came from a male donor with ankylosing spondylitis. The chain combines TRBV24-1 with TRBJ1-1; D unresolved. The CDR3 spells CATSDPLGTEAFF. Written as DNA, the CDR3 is TGTGCCACCAGTGATCCCCTAGGCACTGAAGCTTTCTTT.